The next 24 T cell receptor beta chains were all read from a single sample in a study of blood T cell repertoires in COVID-19. The data were produced by immunoSEQ multiplex PCR, yet TCRdb's version contains in-frame clones alone and is incomplete. The data show under 70,000 clones, with around 90% seen just once and about 13% held by the top ten. Sequencing used peripheral blood. The receptors derive from a man between 60 and 75 years old with active COVID-19.

This clone was detected only once. J is TRBJ2-3 and V is TRBV24-1, with a weak D call TRBD1 (6 bases). This CDR3 is built from 15 residues. Germline V lookup: CDR1 KGHDR, CDR2 SFDVKD. V lost 5 bases, J lost 0 bases, and 11 bases lay in between. CDR3 amino acids: CATSASDRSTDTQYF. For the CDR3, the DNA is TGTGCCACCAGTGCCTCGGACAGAAGCACAGATACGCAGTATTTT.

V usage is TRBV5-5 and J usage is TRBJ1-6; D uncertain. This CDR3 is built from 15 residues. Trimming removed 2 bases at V and 6 bases at J, with 12 bases between. Germline V gene data show CDR1 as SGHKS and CDR2 as YYEKEE (reference sequence). CDR3 sequence: CASSFNLVANSPLHF. The DNA of the CDR3 is TGTGCCAGCAGCTTTAATCTTGTGGCTAATTCACCCCTCCACTTT.

V usage is TRBV10-3 and J usage is TRBJ1-1; the D is unclear. The CDR3 extends over 13 amino acids. Between the trimmed V and J ends, which lost 11 bases and 1 base, there was a span of 14 bases. Germline values: CDR1 ENHRY, CDR2 SYGVKD. The CDR3 region has the DNA TGTGCCGTCCGGTTGACGGGGAACACTGAAGCTTTCTTT. It yields the protein CAVRLTGNTEAFF.

The chain recombines TRBV24-1 with TRBJ2-5, with D perhaps TRBD2 (6 bases). There are 16 residues in the CDR3. CDR1 and CDR2 from the germline V gene are KGHDR and SFDVKD. Trimming pared 1 base from V and 1 base from J, leaving 12 bases between. CDR3 protein: CATSDFAGTLQETQYF. CDR3 bases: TGTGCCACCAGTGATTTCGCAGGGACTCTCCAAGAGACCCAGTACTTC.

This CDR3 is CASSVGTGPANEQFF. CDR3 sequence (DNA): TGTGCCAGCAGCGTAGGGACAGGGCCGGCGAATGAGCAGTTCTTC. The chain couples TRBV9 to TRBJ2-1; 8 nucleotides align to TRBD1. After removal of 0 bases from V and 7 bases from J, the junction contained 6 bases not matched to a gene. The CDR3 runs to 15 residues. Per the germline V gene, CDR1 is SGDLS and CDR2 is YYNGEE.

In its sample, this clone was seen once. This chain links TRBV6-1 with TRBJ2-5; D uncertain. Trimming cost V 0 bases and J 4 bases, with 12 bases left between them. This CDR3 comprises 15 residues. The germline CDR1 and CDR2 sequences are MNHNS and SASEGT. CDR3 nucleotide sequence: TGTGCCAGCAGTGAAGCGGTCCATGGCCGAGAGACCCAGTACTTC. Its protein is CASSEAVHGRETQYF.

The chain employs TRBV14 and TRBJ1-2; D unclear. CDR3 length equals 13 residues. Germline V gene sequence: CDR1 SGHDN, CDR2 FVKESK. With 4 bases removed from V and 8 bases from J, the gap between germline ends came to 14 bases. For the CDR3, the DNA is TGTGCCAGCAGCCGAGCTCTTGTACGAGGCTACACCTTC. Its translation is CASSRALVRGYTF.

This clone is termed medium-sized (0.01 to 0.1%). This rearrangement joins TRBV3-1 (or the pseudogene TRBV3-2) to TRBJ1-1; no firm D call. Germline CDR1 and CDR2: LGHDT and YNNKEL (reference sequence). This CDR3 comprises 16 residues. The V end lost 0 bases, the J end lost 0 bases, and 11 bases lay between the germline ends. DNA for the CDR3: TGTGCCAGCAGCCAAGATGCCACAGCCGTGAACACTGAAGCTTTCTTT. It specifies CASSQDATAVNTEAFF.

CDR3 region: CSASRTDYEQYF. The CDR3, as DNA: TGCAGTGCTAGTCGGACAGACTACGAGCAGTACTTC. The chain has TRBV20-1 and TRBJ2-7; TRBD1 is a possible D gene (6 bases). V gave up 3 bases and J gave up 3 bases, with 9 bases separating them. The CDR3 sequence is 12 residues long. Germline V lookup: CDR1 DFQATT, CDR2 SNEGSKA (reference sequence).

The chain joins TRBV7-9 to TRBJ1-1; 9 bases align to TRBD1. This CDR3 is built from 12 residues. Germline loops: CDR1 SEHNR, CDR2 FQNEAQ (reference sequence). J lost 8 bases, V lost 5 bases, and 3 bases had no gene match. The CDR3 sequence: CASSEDRGEAFF. The CDR3 DNA is TGTGCCAGCAGCGAAGACAGGGGGGAAGCTTTCTTT.

The chain recombines TRBV5-8 with TRBJ2-1; tentatively, D is TRBD2 (7 bases). The CDR3 loop spans 15 amino acids. V dropped 3 bases and J dropped 5 bases, with 15 bases sitting between them. Looked up from germline, CDR1 is SGHTS and CDR2 is YDEGEE. DNA for the CDR3: TGTGCCAGCAGCTACCTCGGGGGGCCCAACAATGAGCAGTTCTTC. It translates to CASSYLGGPNNEQFF.

The V call is TRBV6-1, the J call TRBJ1-5, with D unresolved. The germline V gene has CDR1 MNHNS and CDR2 SASEGT. The CDR3 consists of 15 residues. V dropped 1 base and J dropped 0 bases, with 7 bases sitting between them. The CDR3 region has the DNA TGTGCCAGCAGTGAAGGAGGTTATAGCAATCAGCCCCAGCATTTT. As protein: CASSEGGYSNQPQHF.

The rearrangement uses TRBV10-3 and TRBJ2-7; 9 bases are shared with TRBD1. Germline CDR1 ENHRY, CDR2 SYGVKD. The CDR3 loop spans 15 amino acids. The junction had 4 bases not matched to a gene; V was cut back by 2 bases and J by 2 bases. The CDR3 bases are TGTGCCATCAGTGAGGGACAGGGGAAAACCTACGAGCAGTACTTC. Its protein is CAISEGQGKTYEQYF.

The chain uses TRBV29-1 and TRBJ1-1; D not certain. In germline, CDR1 is SQVTM, CDR2 ANQGSEA. The V and J ends lost 4 bases and 5 bases respectively, with 17 bases between them. The CDR3 covers 14 residues. Written as DNA, the CDR3 is TGCAGCGTTGGACTCCTACTGAGCGGGACTGAAGCTTTCTTT. It translates to CSVGLLLSGTEAFF.

The chain recombines TRBV7-3 with TRBJ2-5; D not certain. This CDR3 spans 13 amino acids. Trimming removed 3 bases from V and 4 bases from J, with 9 bases in between. Germline V gene sequence: CDR1 SGHTA, CDR2 FQGTGA. CDR3 loop: CASSFGSSETQYF. The CDR3 region has the DNA TGTGCCAGCAGCTTCGGGTCCTCAGAGACCCAGTACTTC.

The gene calls are TRBV5-1 and TRBJ2-1; D is undetermined. The CDR3 covers 12 residues. V dropped 0 bases and J dropped 7 bases, with 5 bases sitting between them. In germline, CDR1 is SGHRS, CDR2 YFSETQ. The CDR3: CASSLAVNEQFF. DNA for the CDR3: TGCGCCAGCAGCTTGGCAGTTAATGAGCAGTTCTTC.

The chain couples TRBV29-1 to TRBJ1-3; D unresolved. The germline gives CDR1 SQVTM, CDR2 ANQGSEA. The V end was cut by 1 base, the J end by 0 bases, with 7 bases between. This CDR3 comprises 14 residues. The chain's CDR3 is CSVEAGRSGNTIYF. CDR3 coding DNA: TGCAGCGTTGAAGCAGGCCGCTCTGGAAACACCATATATTTT.

J is TRBJ1-3 and V is TRBV13; 9 bases are a match to TRBD1. There are 18 residues in the CDR3. Trimming cost V 1 base and J 1 base; bases outside gene matches: 8. Per the germline V gene, CDR1 is PRHDT and CDR2 is FYEKMQ (reference sequence). CDR3 protein: CASSLEPGQGRSGNTIYF. The CDR3 nucleotides read TGTGCCAGCAGCTTAGAGCCTGGACAGGGGAGATCTGGAAACACCATATATTTT.

The rearrangement links TRBV27 to TRBJ1-6; 9 bases fit TRBD1. Per germline, CDR1 MNHEY and CDR2 SMNVEV (reference sequence). The junction had 4 bases not matched to a gene; V was cut back by 4 bases and J by 9 bases. The CDR3 extends over 14 amino acids. The CDR3 nucleotides are TGTGCCAGCAGTTCAGGACAGGGGTTTTCACCCCTCCACTTT. Translation: CASSSGQGFSPLHF.

The gene calls are TRBV5-4 and TRBJ2-7; D is ambiguous. Germline V CDR1 and CDR2: SGHNT, YYREEE (reference sequence). The CDR3 covers 14 residues. Trimming shortened V by 0 bases and J by 5 bases, and 12 bases separated the two germline ends. CDR3 sequence reads: CASSLGGLYNEQYF. The CDR3 region has the DNA TGTGCCAGCAGCTTGGGTGGGCTGTACAACGAGCAGTACTTC.

This clone was observed a single time. Here the CDR3 DNA reads TGTGCCAGCAGCTTGGTTACAGGGATGCCAGAAAAACTGTTTTTT. Protein product: CASSLVTGMPEKLFF. The rearrangement joins TRBV5-5 to TRBJ1-4; tentatively, D is TRBD1 (6 bases). Looked up from germline, CDR1 is SGHKS and CDR2 is YYEKEE (reference sequence). The V end was cut by 0 bases, the J end by 8 bases, with 14 bases between. This CDR3 spans 15 amino acids.

This sequence joins TRBV25-1 and TRBJ2-5; D call uncertain. The CDR3 covers 14 residues. CDR1 is MGHDK and CDR2 is SYGVNS in the germline V gene. The V gene lost 0 bases and the J gene lost 4 bases, with 9 bases spanning the gap. In DNA, the CDR3 is TGTGCCAGCAGTGAATACCGGGTTACAGAGACCCAGTACTTC. Translated: CASSEYRVTETQYF.

This sequence joins TRBV18 and TRBJ2-2; weak D call: TRBD2 (6 bases). V gave up 3 bases and J gave up 4 bases, with 15 bases separating them. The length of the CDR3 is 16 residues. Per germline, CDR1 KGHSH and CDR2 LQKENI. The CDR3 spells CASSPTGSHPTGELFF. The DNA for the CDR3 is TGTGCCAGCTCACCGACCGGGAGTCACCCCACCGGGGAGCTGTTTTTT. Together with reference TRBV18 and TRBJ2-2, the CDR3 gives the full variable domain: NAGVMQNPRHLVRRRGQEARLRCSPMKGHSHVYWYRQLPEEGLKFMVYLQKENIIDESGMPKERFSAEFPKEGPSILRIQQVVRGDSAAYFCASSPTGSHPTGELFFGEGSRLTVL.

The rearrangement joins TRBV7-2 to TRBJ1-2; D unclear. CDR1 is SGHTA and CDR2 is FQGNSA in the germline V gene. The CDR3 has 13 amino acids. The V gene lost 6 bases and the J gene lost 8 bases, with 16 bases spanning the gap. The CDR3 region is CASRRDFMGGYTF. The CDR3 coding sequence is TGTGCCAGCAGGCGGGATTTTATGGGGGGCTACACCTTC.